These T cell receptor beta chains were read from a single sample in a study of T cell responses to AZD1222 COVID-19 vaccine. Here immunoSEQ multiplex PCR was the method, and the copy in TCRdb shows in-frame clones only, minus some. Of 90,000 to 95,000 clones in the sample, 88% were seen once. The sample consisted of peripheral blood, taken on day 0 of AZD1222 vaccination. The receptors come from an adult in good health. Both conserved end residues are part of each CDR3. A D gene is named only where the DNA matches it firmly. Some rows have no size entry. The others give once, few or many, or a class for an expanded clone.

cdr3_nt: TGTGCCAGCAGCAAAGGTTGGCACCGCGATACGAACACCGGGGAGCTGTTTTTT; cdr3_aa: CASSKGWHRDTNTGELFF; clone_size: -; d_call: -; v_call: TRBV21-1; j_call: TRBJ2-2
cdr3_nt: TGCGCCAGCAGCCAAGGGGAGGGTGGTCAGCCCCAGCATTTT; cdr3_aa: CASSQGEGGQPQHF; clone_size: -; d_call: -; v_call: TRBV4-3; j_call: TRBJ1-5
cdr3_nt: TGTGCCAGCAGTCCGGGAGGACAGGGTGGCTACACCTTC; cdr3_aa: CASSPGGQGGYTF; clone_size: -; d_call: TRBD1; v_call: TRBV5-4; j_call: TRBJ1-2
cdr3_nt: TGCGCCAGCAGCCTCGGGACAGTGCGCAATCAGCCCCAGCATTTT; cdr3_aa: CASSLGTVRNQPQHF; clone_size: -; d_call: TRBD1; v_call: TRBV4-1; j_call: TRBJ1-5
cdr3_nt: TGTGCCAGCAGTACGGGACAGGGGGTTCCCTACGAGCAGTACTTC; cdr3_aa: CASSTGQGVPYEQYF; clone_size: -; d_call: TRBD1; v_call: TRBV28; j_call: TRBJ2-7
cdr3_nt: TGCGCCAGCAGCCAGGTGGGGACGGGTAATTCACCCCTCCACTTT; cdr3_aa: CASSQVGTGNSPLHF; clone_size: -; d_call: -; v_call: TRBV5-1; j_call: TRBJ1-6
cdr3_nt: TGCGCCAGCAGCCCCCAGGCACAACAACTCATTGCAACTAATGAAAAACTGTTTTTT; cdr3_aa: CASSPQAQQLIATNEKLFF; clone_size: -; d_call: -; v_call: TRBV4-1; j_call: TRBJ1-4
cdr3_nt: TGTGCCAGCGGTCGCCGGACAGGGTCCGACGAGCAGTACTTC; cdr3_aa: CASGRRTGSDEQYF; clone_size: -; d_call: TRBD1; v_call: TRBV2; j_call: TRBJ2-7
cdr3_nt: TGTGCCAGCAGTTTCGACGGCCTCTATGGCTACACCTTC; cdr3_aa: CASSFDGLYGYTF; clone_size: -; d_call: -; v_call: TRBV6-5; j_call: TRBJ1-2
cdr3_nt: TGTGCCAGCAGCCCGGCGTGGAGCTCCTACAATGAGCAGTTCTTC; cdr3_aa: CASSPAWSSYNEQFF; clone_size: once; d_call: -; v_call: TRBV7-2; j_call: TRBJ2-1
cdr3_nt: TGTGCCACCTCCCAGACCCTACCCGCTGAAGCTTTCTTT; cdr3_aa: CATSQTLPAEAFF; clone_size: -; d_call: -; v_call: TRBV28; j_call: TRBJ1-1
cdr3_nt: TGTGCCAGCATCGGGGGGGCGAACACCGGGGAGCTGTTTTTT; cdr3_aa: CASIGGANTGELFF; clone_size: -; d_call: TRBD2; v_call: TRBV28; j_call: TRBJ2-2
cdr3_nt: TGTGCCAGCAGCCAAGAGAGGCGGGGCCTGGGTGGGGGCGGCTACACCTTC; cdr3_aa: CASSQERRGLGGGGYTF; clone_size: -; d_call: -; v_call: TRBV4-2; j_call: TRBJ1-2
cdr3_nt: TGTGCCACCAGCAAACTGGATCCTGAAGCTTTCTTT; cdr3_aa: CATSKLDPEAFF; clone_size: -; d_call: -; v_call: TRBV15; j_call: TRBJ1-1
cdr3_nt: TGTGCCAGCAGCTTAGACCTCAGGGGGCGTGCCTATAATTCACCCCTCCACTTT; cdr3_aa: CASSLDLRGRAYNSPLHF; clone_size: -; d_call: TRBD1; v_call: TRBV7-8; j_call: TRBJ1-6
cdr3_nt: TGTGCCAGCAGCTTGGACAGGGGGCGCGCCGGGGAGCTGTTTTTT; cdr3_aa: CASSLDRGRAGELFF; clone_size: once; d_call: TRBD1; v_call: TRBV11-3; j_call: TRBJ2-2
cdr3_nt: TGTGCCAGCACCCCGTCACGCGGACCCACAGATACGCAGTATTTT; cdr3_aa: CASTPSRGPTDTQYF; clone_size: -; d_call: -; v_call: TRBV28; j_call: TRBJ2-3
cdr3_nt: TGTGCCAGCAGGGCCAAAGGGGGCCAGGCTTTCTTT; cdr3_aa: CASRAKGGQAFF; clone_size: once; d_call: TRBD1; v_call: TRBV6-4; j_call: TRBJ1-1
cdr3_nt: TGTGCCAGCAGGGCCGACACACTGAACACTGAAGCTTTCTTT; cdr3_aa: CASRADTLNTEAFF; clone_size: -; d_call: -; v_call: TRBV6-6; j_call: TRBJ1-1
cdr3_nt: TGCAGTGCCCTGCTGCCCCCCGGGGCTTTCTTT; cdr3_aa: CSALLPPGAFF; clone_size: -; d_call: -; v_call: TRBV20-1; j_call: TRBJ1-1